These T cell receptor beta chains were read from a single sample in a study of cytomegalovirus exposure and HLA in healthy donors. The data were produced by immunoSEQ multiplex PCR, yet TCRdb's version contains in-frame clones alone and is incomplete. The sample holds 220,000 or so clones; roughly 80% are singletons and the top ten take less than 4.5%. Sequenced: PBMCs. The receptors were sampled from a male donor in good health and CMV-seronegative. Both conserved end residues are part of each CDR3. The D gene is left open where the match is weak. Not every row has a clone size; where given, it reads once, few, many or a size class.

size: -; D: -; J: TRBJ1-2; V: TRBV13; CDR3: CASSLTAGVPGTHGYTF; DNA: TGTGCCAGCAGCTTGACCGCGGGGGTGCCAGGGACGCATGGCTACACCTTC
size: -; D: -; J: TRBJ1-1; V: TRBV7-2; CDR3: CASSLGTGTEAFF; DNA: TGTGCCAGCAGCTTAGGCACCGGCACTGAAGCTTTCTTT
size: -; D: -; J: TRBJ2-1; V: TRBV6-5; CDR3: CASSYEGGGYNEQFF; DNA: TGTGCCAGCAGTTACGAAGGGGGGGGATACAATGAGCAGTTCTTC
size: -; D: -; J: TRBJ2-5; V: TRBV5-4; CDR3: CASSLARVVGSGQETQYF; DNA: TGTGCCAGCAGCTTGGCTAGGGTGGTAGGAAGCGGCCAAGAGACCCAGTACTTC
size: -; D: -; J: TRBJ2-5; V: TRBV18; CDR3: CASADSVETQYF; DNA: TGTGCCAGCGCGGACTCCGTGGAGACCCAGTACTTC
size: few; D: -; J: TRBJ1-4; V: TRBV30; CDR3: CAWTTATNEKLFF; DNA: TGTGCTTGGACGACAGCAACTAATGAAAAACTGTTTTTT
size: few; D: -; J: TRBJ1-6; V: TRBV5-1; CDR3: CASSLVSSYNSPLHF; DNA: TGCGCCAGCAGCTTGGTATCCTCCTATAATTCACCCCTCCACTTT
size: -; D: -; J: TRBJ1-1; V: TRBV20-1; CDR3: CSARGDTEAFF; DNA: TGCAGTGCTAGGGGCGACACTGAAGCTTTCTTT
size: -; D: TRBD1; J: TRBJ1-5; V: TRBV19; CDR3: CATSHPNDRGNQPQHF; DNA: TGTGCCACCTCCCATCCCAATGACAGGGGCAATCAGCCCCAGCATTTT
size: -; D: -; J: TRBJ1-5; V: TRBV6-4; CDR3: CASSPYSNQPQHF; DNA: TGTGCCAGCAGCCCCTATAGCAATCAGCCCCAGCATTTT
size: -; D: TRBD2; J: TRBJ2-3; V: TRBV19; CDR3: CASSELAGGSVTDTQYF; DNA: TGTGCCAGTAGTGAACTAGCGGGAGGTTCGGTCACAGATACGCAGTATTTT
size: -; D: TRBD1; J: TRBJ2-7; V: TRBV28; CDR3: CASSQRDRGSIF; DNA: TGTGCCAGCAGTCAGAGGGACAGGGGATCAATCTTC
size: -; D: -; J: TRBJ2-1; V: TRBV19; CDR3: CASALSYEQFF; DNA: TGTGCCAGTGCCCTTAGTTATGAGCAGTTCTTC
size: -; D: TRBD1; J: TRBJ1-6; V: TRBV30; CDR3: CAWRTGIYNSPLHF; DNA: TGTGCCTGGAGGACAGGGATCTATAATTCACCCCTCCACTTT
size: -; D: -; J: TRBJ1-1; V: TRBV13; CDR3: CASSLRGQRGTEAFF; DNA: TGTGCCAGCAGCTTAAGGGGACAAAGGGGCACTGAAGCTTTCTTT
size: once; D: TRBD2; J: TRBJ2-1; V: TRBV9; CDR3: CASSVGTSGYNEQFF; DNA: TGTGCCAGCAGCGTTGGGACTAGCGGATACAATGAGCAGTTCTTC
size: once; D: -; J: TRBJ2-1; V: TRBV29-1; CDR3: CSVDKDRFYNEQFF; DNA: TGCAGCGTGGATAAAGACAGGTTCTACAATGAGCAGTTCTTC
size: -; D: -; J: TRBJ2-7; V: TRBV10-1; CDR3: CASSEGSYEQYF; DNA: TGCGCCAGCAGTGAGGGCAGCTACGAGCAGTACTTC
size: -; D: -; J: TRBJ1-3; V: TRBV5-1; CDR3: CASSLRLGAGNTIYF; DNA: TGCGCCAGCAGCTTGCGACTCGGCGCTGGAAACACCATATATTTT
size: once; D: TRBD2; J: TRBJ2-1; V: TRBV29-1; CDR3: CSGTGLAGDNEQFF; DNA: TGCAGCGGGACCGGACTAGCGGGGGACAATGAGCAGTTCTTC
size: -; D: -; J: TRBJ2-1; V: TRBV5-5; CDR3: CASSLTAGAYNEQFF; DNA: TGTGCCAGCAGCTTAACTGCAGGGGCTTACAATGAGCAGTTCTTC
size: -; D: -; J: TRBJ1-5; V: TRBV2; CDR3: CASSDEGNQPQHF; DNA: TGTGCCAGCAGTGATGAGGGCAATCAGCCCCAGCATTTT
size: -; D: TRBD1; J: TRBJ2-5; V: TRBV9; CDR3: CASSAQGVQETQYF; DNA: TGTGCCAGCAGCGCCCAGGGGGTCCAAGAGACCCAGTACTTC
size: -; D: TRBD2; J: TRBJ2-7; V: TRBV6-1; CDR3: CASSDHGLAGPEQYF; DNA: TGTGCCAGCAGTGATCATGGACTAGCGGGACCCGAGCAGTACTTC